The source of this T cell receptor (beta chain) is a study of blood T cell repertoires in COVID-19. Profiling relied on immunoSEQ multiplex PCR, and the TCRdb table lists in-frame clones only, not all of them. The sample yields roughly 200,000 clones, about 88% seen once. Germline V gene sequence: CDR1 MNHEY, CDR2 SMNVEV (reference sequence). V trimming: 4 bases; J trimming: 4 bases; junction bases outside the gene matches: 8. The CDR3 loop spans 16 amino acids. This clone appeared once. This chain joins TRBV27 and TRBJ2-3; TRBD2 aligns across 10 bases. Sequencing was done on a sample of peripheral blood. The origin of this receptor is a man aged 50-60 years with COVID-19, enrolled during active disease. This CDR3 is CASSSHPAGGADTQYF. The CDR3 region has the DNA TGTGCCAGCAGTTCCCATCCAGCGGGAGGGGCAGATACGCAGTATTTT.